The rows below give T cell receptor beta chains drawn from one sample of a study of CD8+CD57+ T cells in acquired aplastic anemia. A single record per CDR3 protein comes from TCRdb applying MiXCR to the reads. The data show about 160,000 distinct CDR3 sequences, roughly 45% seen once. Source material: sorted CD4+, CD8+, or CD8+CD57+ T cells (not recorded which) from PBMCs. Source of these receptors: a human donor with aplastic anemia. The CDR3 runs from the conserved cysteine through the conserved F or W. The order of the fields is CDR3 protein, CDR3 DNA, J gene, clone size, D gene, V gene. A D gene is named only where the DNA matches it firmly. A row's size may be missing; if present it is once, few, many or a size class.

CDR3aa: CASSYSSGGITEAFF
CDR3nt: TGTGCCAGCAGTTACTCGTCAGGGGGTATCACTGAAGCTTTCTTT
j_gene: TRBJ1-1
abundance: many
d_gene: TRBD1
v_gene: TRBV6-5

CDR3aa: CASSYIGENEQFF
CDR3nt: TGTGCCAGCAGTTACATAGGCGAGAATGAGCAGTTCTTC
j_gene: TRBJ2-1
abundance: -
d_gene: -
v_gene: TRBV2

CDR3aa: CASSFGLAYDEQFF
CDR3nt: TGTGCCAGCAGCTTTGGACTAGCATACGATGAGCAGTTCTTC
j_gene: TRBJ2-1
abundance: many
d_gene: TRBD2
v_gene: TRBV2

CDR3aa: CSVLGAWNEQYF
CDR3nt: TGCAGCGTTCTGGGGGCCTGGAACGAGCAGTACTTC
j_gene: TRBJ2-7
abundance: few
d_gene: -
v_gene: TRBV29-1

CDR3aa: CSVTELSETQYF
CDR3nt: TGCAGTGTAACCGAGTTATCGGAGACCCAGTACTTC
j_gene: TRBJ2-5
abundance: few
d_gene: -
v_gene: TRBV20-1

CDR3aa: CASSPGQGLQETQYF
CDR3nt: TGTGCCAGCAGCCCGGGACAGGGCCTACAAGAGACCCAGTACTTC
j_gene: TRBJ2-5
abundance: -
d_gene: TRBD1
v_gene: TRBV11-2

CDR3aa: CATSANFQETQYF
CDR3nt: TGTGCCACCAGTGCTAACTTCCAAGAGACCCAGTACTTC
j_gene: TRBJ2-5
abundance: -
d_gene: -
v_gene: TRBV24-1

CDR3aa: CSAPKENTEAFF
CDR3nt: TGCAGTGCCCCGAAGGAGAACACTGAAGCTTTCTTT
j_gene: TRBJ1-1
abundance: -
d_gene: -
v_gene: TRBV20-1

CDR3aa: CASSIVGRRNTEAFF
CDR3nt: TGTGCCAGTAGTATAGTTGGCAGAAGGAACACTGAAGCTTTCTTT
j_gene: TRBJ1-1
abundance: many
d_gene: -
v_gene: TRBV19

CDR3aa: CAIMRTDHTYEQYF
CDR3nt: TGTGCCATCATGCGGACAGACCACACCTACGAGCAGTACTTC
j_gene: TRBJ2-7
abundance: -
d_gene: -
v_gene: TRBV10-3

CDR3aa: CSVGASTNEKLFF
CDR3nt: TGCAGCGTCGGGGCCTCAACTAATGAAAAACTGTTTTTT
j_gene: TRBJ1-4
abundance: -
d_gene: -
v_gene: TRBV29-1

CDR3aa: CASSYADSGRPGELFF
CDR3nt: TGTGCCAGCAGCTACGCCGATTCGGGGCGCCCCGGGGAGCTGTTTTTT
j_gene: TRBJ2-2
abundance: many
d_gene: -
v_gene: TRBV7-8

CDR3aa: CASGLLLRTPSNQPQHF
CDR3nt: TGTGCTAGTGGTTTGCTCCTCCGGACACCCAGCAATCAGCCCCAGCATTTT
j_gene: TRBJ1-5
abundance: -
d_gene: -
v_gene: TRBV12-5

CDR3aa: CASSLDLGSTDTQYF
CDR3nt: TGCGCCAGCAGCTTGGACCTAGGTAGCACAGATACGCAGTATTTT
j_gene: TRBJ2-3
abundance: many
d_gene: -
v_gene: TRBV5-1

CDR3aa: CASSEGYNYGYTF
CDR3nt: TGTGCCAGCAGTGAAGGATATAACTATGGCTACACCTTC
j_gene: TRBJ1-2
abundance: -
d_gene: -
v_gene: TRBV2

CDR3aa: CSVVGTGGKNTEAFF
CDR3nt: TGCAGCGTCGTCGGGACAGGGGGAAAGAACACTGAAGCTTTCTTT
j_gene: TRBJ1-1
abundance: -
d_gene: TRBD1
v_gene: TRBV29-1

CDR3aa: CSVEGSAREGYTF
CDR3nt: TGCAGCGTTGAAGGTTCGGCGCGTGAAGGCTACACCTTC
j_gene: TRBJ1-2
abundance: many
d_gene: -
v_gene: TRBV29-1

CDR3aa: CASSRLANTDTQYF
CDR3nt: TGTGCCAGTAGTCGGTTAGCGAACACAGATACGCAGTATTTT
j_gene: TRBJ2-3
abundance: -
d_gene: -
v_gene: TRBV19